This T cell receptor (beta chain) was sequenced during a study of T cell clones after liver transplantation. Sorting of unstimulated PBMCs yielded separate CD3+CD4+ and CD3+CD8+ fractions. The germline CDR1 and CDR2 sequences are MDHEN and SYDVKM. J was trimmed by 8 bases and V by 6 bases; bases with no gene match: 7. The CDR3 extends over 13 amino acids. Here immunoSEQ multiplex PCR was the method, and the copy in TCRdb shows in-frame clones only, minus some. The sample has 85,000 to 110,000 clones; around 84% are singletons. Here the sequenced sample was CD4+ T cells from blood, taken approximately 50 months after liver transplant. This receptor was identified in a human patient who received a liver transplant. Among the T cells, some may be from the graft donor. This sequence joins TRBV28 and TRBJ1-2, with TRBD1 matching 9 bases. CDR3: CASSQQGARGYTF. CDR3 sequence (DNA): TGTGCCAGCAGCCAACAGGGGGCGCGGGGCTACACCTTC.